A selection of T cell receptor beta chains follows, all from one sample in a study of technical replicates of blood from a handful of donors. The method was immunoSEQ multiplex PCR; TCRdb's version includes in-frame clones alone and lacks a portion of them. There are under 85,000 clones in the sample; about nine tenths occur only once, and approximately 0.4% lies in the top ten. Sequencing input: T cells isolated from PBMCs. The receptors come from a human donor in good health. CDR3s include the opening cysteine and the closing phenylalanine or tryptophan. A D gene is named only where the DNA matches it firmly.

d_call cdr3_length j_call v_call cdr3_aa cdr3_nt
TRBD1 16 TRBJ1-3 TRBV14 CASSRPQGAPGNTIYF TGTGCCAGCAGCAGGCCCCAGGGGGCTCCTGGAAACACCATATATTTT
TRBD1 13 TRBJ2-1 TRBV2 CASSEDRDNEQFF TGTGCCAGCAGTGAGGACAGGGACAATGAGCAGTTCTTC
TRBD2 14 TRBJ2-1 TRBV7-9 CASLWGDYLDEQFF TGTGCCAGCTTATGGGGGGACTACTTGGATGAGCAGTTCTTC
TRBD1 15 TRBJ2-5 TRBV2 CASSSDRGPEETQYF TGTGCCAGCAGTTCCGACAGGGGGCCCGAAGAGACCCAGTACTTC
- 13 TRBJ1-3 TRBV9 CASSPSSGNTIYF TGTGCCAGCTCCCCCAGCTCTGGAAACACCATATATTTT
TRBD2 15 TRBJ2-3 TRBV27 CASKAVRGLADTQYF TGTGCCAGCAAAGCCGTCAGGGGACTAGCGGATACGCAGTATTTT
- 15 TRBJ1-1 TRBV14 CASSRNRGVEPEAFF TGTGCCAGCAGCCGCAATCGGGGGGTGGAACCTGAAGCTTTCTTT
- 14 TRBJ1-1 TRBV27 CASSLGSGGTEAFF TGTGCCAGCAGTTTAGGGTCCGGGGGCACTGAAGCTTTCTTT
- 14 TRBJ1-3 TRBV27 CASSFAGSGNTIYF TGTGCCAGCAGTTTCGCAGGGTCTGGAAACACCATATATTTT
- 13 TRBJ1-1 TRBV6-4 CASSAVAGTEAFF TGTGCCAGCAGTGCGGTGGCGGGCACTGAAGCTTTCTTT
TRBD2 15 TRBJ2-1 TRBV2 CASLFPTSGEHEQFF TGTGCCAGCTTGTTCCCCACTAGCGGAGAACATGAGCAGTTCTTC